This TCR beta chain was sequenced for a study of a mutant IDH1 vaccine in newly diagnosed glioma. Overall study context: Vaccines were begun 4-6 weeks after radiotherapy alone, or with temozolomide cycles.

Details on this clone: Its antigen is undetermined.

Sequencing was performed with immunoSEQ multiplex PCR; in TCRdb, only in-frame clones are kept and a portion is missing. Of about 24,000 clones in the sample, around 80% were seen once. As to time point: week 11, during vaccination. With topical imiquimod, each dose of the vaccine consisted of 300 ug of mutant IDH1 20-mer peptide. The V and J ends lost 8 bases and 4 bases respectively, with 12 bases between them. The CDR3 runs 13 residues. Germline V gene sequence: CDR1 LNHDA, CDR2 SQIVND (reference sequence). The sequenced sample was PBMCs, obtained from a glioma patient whose treatment included an IDH1 peptide vaccine. The TCR comes from a man aged 40-55 years with glioma. V and J are TRBV19 and TRBJ1-5; no clear D gene. CDR3 nucleotides: TGTGCCAGTTCCCGGGTCAGAAATCAGCCCCAGCATTTT. Protein: CASSRVRNQPQHF.